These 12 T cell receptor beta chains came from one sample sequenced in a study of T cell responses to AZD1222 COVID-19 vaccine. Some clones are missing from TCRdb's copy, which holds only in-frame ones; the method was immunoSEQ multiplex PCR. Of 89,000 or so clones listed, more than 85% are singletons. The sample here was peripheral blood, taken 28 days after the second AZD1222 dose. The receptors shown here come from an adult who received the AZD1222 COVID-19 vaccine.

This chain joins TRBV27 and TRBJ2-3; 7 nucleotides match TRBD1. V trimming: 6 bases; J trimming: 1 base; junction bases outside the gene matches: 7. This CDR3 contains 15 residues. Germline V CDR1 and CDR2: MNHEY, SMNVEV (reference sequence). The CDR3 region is CASSRGGAGTDTQYF. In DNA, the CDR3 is TGTGCCAGCAGCCGAGGGGGCGCGGGCACAGATACGCAGTATTTT.

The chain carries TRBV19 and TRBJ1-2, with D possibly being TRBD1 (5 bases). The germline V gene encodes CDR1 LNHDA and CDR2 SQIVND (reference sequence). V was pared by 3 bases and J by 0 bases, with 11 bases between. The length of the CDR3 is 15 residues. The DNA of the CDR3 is TGTGCCAGTAGTATTTACGGACAAACTAACTATGGCTACACCTTC. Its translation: CASSIYGQTNYGYTF.

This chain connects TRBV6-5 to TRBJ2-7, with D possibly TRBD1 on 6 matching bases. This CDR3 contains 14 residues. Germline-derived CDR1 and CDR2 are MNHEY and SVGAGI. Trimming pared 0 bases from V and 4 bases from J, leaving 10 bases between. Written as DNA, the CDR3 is TGTGCCAGCAGTTACTCTGGGACATATTACGAGCAGTACTTC. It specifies CASSYSGTYYEQYF.

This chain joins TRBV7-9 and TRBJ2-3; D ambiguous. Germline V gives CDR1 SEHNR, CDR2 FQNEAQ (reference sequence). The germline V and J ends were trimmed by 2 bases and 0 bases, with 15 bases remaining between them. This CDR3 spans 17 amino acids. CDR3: CASSLSYSGVSTDTQYF. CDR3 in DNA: TGTGCCAGCAGCTTATCCTATTCTGGAGTAAGCACAGATACGCAGTATTTT.

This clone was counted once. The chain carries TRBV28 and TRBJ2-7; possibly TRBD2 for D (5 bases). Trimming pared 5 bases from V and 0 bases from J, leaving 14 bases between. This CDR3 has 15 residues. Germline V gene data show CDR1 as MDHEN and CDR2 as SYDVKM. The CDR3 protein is CASSPLGAASYEQYF. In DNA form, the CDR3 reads TGTGCCAGCAGTCCCCTCGGAGCGGCCTCCTACGAGCAGTACTTC.

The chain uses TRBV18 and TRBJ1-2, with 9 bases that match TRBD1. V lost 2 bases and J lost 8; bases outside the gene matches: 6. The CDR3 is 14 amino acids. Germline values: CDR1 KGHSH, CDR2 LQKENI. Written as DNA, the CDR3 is TGTGCCAGCTCACCAAAGGGACAGGGTGACGGCTACACCTTC. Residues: CASSPKGQGDGYTF. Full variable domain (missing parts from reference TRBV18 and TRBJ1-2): NAGVMQNPRHLVRRRGQEARLRCSPMKGHSHVYWYRQLPEEGLKFMVYLQKENIIDESGMPKERFSAEFPKEGPSILRIQQVVRGDSAAYFCASSPKGQGDGYTFGSGTRLTVV.

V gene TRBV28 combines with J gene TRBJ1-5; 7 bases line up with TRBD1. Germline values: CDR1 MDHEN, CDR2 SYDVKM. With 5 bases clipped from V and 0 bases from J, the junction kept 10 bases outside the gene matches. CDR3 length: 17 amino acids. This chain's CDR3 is CASSPVRQGTSNQPQHF. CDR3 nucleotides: TGTGCCAGCAGTCCCGTCCGACAGGGAACTAGCAATCAGCCCCAGCATTTT.

The CDR3 protein is CASSLGSGETQYF. The CDR3 nucleotides read TGTGCCAGCAGCTTAGGTTCCGGGGAGACCCAGTACTTC. The chain joins TRBV7-3 to TRBJ2-5; the D is unclear. Deletions cut 2 bases from V and 5 bases from J, with 9 bases between. Germline values: CDR1 SGHTA, CDR2 FQGTGA. This CDR3 has 13 amino acids. Drawing the rest from reference TRBV7-3 and TRBJ2-5, the complete variable domain is GAGVSQTPSNKVTEKGKYVELRCDPISGHTALYWYRQSLGQGPEFLIYFQGTGAADDSGLPNDRFFAVRPEGSVSTLKIQRTERGDSAVYLCASSLGSGETQYFGPGTRLLVL.

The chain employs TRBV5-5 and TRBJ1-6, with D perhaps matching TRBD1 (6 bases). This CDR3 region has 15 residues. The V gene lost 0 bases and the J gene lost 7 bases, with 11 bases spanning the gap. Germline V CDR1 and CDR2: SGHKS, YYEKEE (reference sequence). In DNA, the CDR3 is TGTGCCAGCAGCTTGGACAGGGTAGACAATTCACCCCTCCACTTT. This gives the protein CASSLDRVDNSPLHF. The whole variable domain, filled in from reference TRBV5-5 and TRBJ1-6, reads DAGVTQSPTHLIKTRGQQVTLRCSPISGHKSVSWYQQVLGQGPQFIFQYYEKEERGRGNFPDRFSARQFPNYSSELNVNALLLGDSALYLCASSLDRVDNSPLHFGNGTRLTVT.

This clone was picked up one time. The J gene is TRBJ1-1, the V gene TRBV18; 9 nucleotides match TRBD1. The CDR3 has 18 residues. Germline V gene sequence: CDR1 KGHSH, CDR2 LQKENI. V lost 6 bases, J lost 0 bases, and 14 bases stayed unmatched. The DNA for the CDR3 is TGTGCCAGCTCCCTATTCCGGACAGGGGCGGAGATGAACACTGAAGCTTTCTTT. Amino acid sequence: CASSLFRTGAEMNTEAFF.

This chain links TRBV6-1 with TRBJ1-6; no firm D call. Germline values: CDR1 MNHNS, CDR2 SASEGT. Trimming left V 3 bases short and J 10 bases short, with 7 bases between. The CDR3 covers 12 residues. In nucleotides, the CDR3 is TGTGCCAGCAGTGAGACGGGGTCACCCCTCCACTTT. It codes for CASSETGSPLHF.

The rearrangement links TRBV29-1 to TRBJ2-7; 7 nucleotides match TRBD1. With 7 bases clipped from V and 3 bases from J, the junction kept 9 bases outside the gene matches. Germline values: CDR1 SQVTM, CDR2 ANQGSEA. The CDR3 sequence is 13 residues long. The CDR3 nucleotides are TGCAGCGCGATAGACAGGGTAGACTACGAGCAGTACTTC. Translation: CSAIDRVDYEQYF.